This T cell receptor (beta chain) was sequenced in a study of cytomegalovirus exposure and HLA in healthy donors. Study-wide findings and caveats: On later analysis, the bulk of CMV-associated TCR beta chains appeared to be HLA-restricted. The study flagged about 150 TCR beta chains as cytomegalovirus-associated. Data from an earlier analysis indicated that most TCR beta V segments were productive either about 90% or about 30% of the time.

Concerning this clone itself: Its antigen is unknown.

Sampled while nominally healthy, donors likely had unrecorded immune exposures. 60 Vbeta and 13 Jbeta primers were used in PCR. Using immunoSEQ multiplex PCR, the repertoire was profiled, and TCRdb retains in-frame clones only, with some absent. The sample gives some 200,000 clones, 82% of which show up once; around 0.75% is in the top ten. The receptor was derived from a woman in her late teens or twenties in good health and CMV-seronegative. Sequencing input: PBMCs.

CDR3 loop: CASSPWGVGENEAFF. The CDR3 DNA reads as TGTGCCAGCAGCCCGTGGGGGGTCGGTGAAAATGAAGCTTTCTTT. The chain is built from TRBV28 and TRBJ1-1, with D perhaps matching TRBD1 (5 bases). The CDR3 is 15 residues long. With 6 bases removed from V and 7 bases from J, the gap between germline ends came to 21 bases. Per germline, CDR1 MDHEN and CDR2 SYDVKM. The full variable domain, completed using reference TRBV28 and TRBJ1-1, is DVKVTQSSRYLVKRTGEKVFLECVQDMDHENMFWYRQDPGLGLRLIYFSYDVKMKEKGDIPEGYSVSREKKERFSLILESASTNQTSMYLCASSPWGVGENEAFFGQGTRLTVV.